This paragraph covers one T cell receptor (beta chain) sequence. This clone's antigen is unknown. The sample holds no much larger clone one base away, and base qualities are not on file. Libraries were built with the immunoSEQ multiplex PCR assay. TCRdb took over this immuneACCESS table, retaining in-frame rearrangements with V and J assigned. Such tables are incomplete; in checked studies, under half of the missing clones stem from an unresolved V gene, and the remainder is unexplained. Recorded for this sample are about 110,000 clones; 82% of them occurred a single time. The ten largest account for 6% to 8% of the sample. The V end loses 4 bases and the J end loses 5 bases, and a stretch of 12 bases separates them. Its CDR3 holds 13 amino acids, cysteine through phenylalanine. Just the 39-base CDR3 DNA is kept, in frame starting at base 1. CDR1 and CDR2, per the germline V gene (reference sequence), are LNHDA and SQIVND.

The record originates from a study of control samples from healthy donors and cancer patients (dated by TCRdb to 2018 to 2020). This sequence was found in a man aged 18 to 30 in good health. The chain uses TRBV19 and TRBJ2-7; a tentative D call is TRBD1 (6 bases match). The sample consisted of blood. The CDR3 region reads CASSTRQAHEQYF. The DNA reads as follows: TGTGCCAGTAGTACGCGACAGGCCCACGAGCAGTACTTC.